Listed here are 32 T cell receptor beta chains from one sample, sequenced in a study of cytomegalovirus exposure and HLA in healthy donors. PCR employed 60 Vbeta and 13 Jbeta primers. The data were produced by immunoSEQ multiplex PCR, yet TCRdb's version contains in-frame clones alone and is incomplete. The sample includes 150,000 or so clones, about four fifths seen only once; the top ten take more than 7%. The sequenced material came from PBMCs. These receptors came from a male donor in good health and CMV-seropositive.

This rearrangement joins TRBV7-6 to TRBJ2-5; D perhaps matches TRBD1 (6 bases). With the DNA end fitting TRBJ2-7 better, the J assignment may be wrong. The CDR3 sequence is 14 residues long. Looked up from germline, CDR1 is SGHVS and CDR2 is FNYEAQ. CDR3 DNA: TGTGCCAGCAGCCTAACGGACAGATCCTACGAGCAGTACTTC. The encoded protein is CASSLTDRSYEQYF.

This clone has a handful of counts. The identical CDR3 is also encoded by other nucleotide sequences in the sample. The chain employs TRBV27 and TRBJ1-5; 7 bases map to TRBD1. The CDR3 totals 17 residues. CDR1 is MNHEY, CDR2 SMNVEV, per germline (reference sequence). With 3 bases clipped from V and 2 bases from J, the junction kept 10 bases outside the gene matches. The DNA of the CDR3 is TGTGCCAGCAGTTTTCTTCCTACAGGGGAGGGCAATCAGCCCCAGCATTTT. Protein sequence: CASSFLPTGEGNQPQHF.

The CDR3 coding sequence is TGTGCCAGCAGCGTCTTTAGCGGGAGAGGGGCGAATGAGCAGTTCTTC. It translates to CASSVFSGRGANEQFF. V is TRBV9 and J is TRBJ2-1; 9 bases line up with TRBD2. The CDR3 is made up of 16 amino acids. Losses at the gene ends were 2 bases for V and 7 bases for J; bases not matched to a gene: 10. Germline V gives CDR1 SGDLS, CDR2 YYNGEE. Variable domain in full (rest from reference TRBV9 and TRBJ2-1): DSGVTQTPKHLITATGQRVTLRCSPRSGDLSVYWYQQSLDQGLQFLIQYYNGEERAKGNILERFSAQQFPDLHSELNLSSLELGDSALYFCASSVFSGRGANEQFFGPGTRLTVL.

The chain's CDR3 is CASRTGGQPQHF. The CDR3 DNA follows: TGTGCCAGTCGGACAGGGGGACAGCCCCAGCATTTT. V and J are TRBV19 and TRBJ1-5, with 10 bases fitting TRBD1. V trimming: 8 bases; J trimming: 7 bases; junction bases outside the gene matches: 2. The CDR3 contains 12 residues. Germline assignment: CDR1 LNHDA and CDR2 SQIVND (reference sequence).

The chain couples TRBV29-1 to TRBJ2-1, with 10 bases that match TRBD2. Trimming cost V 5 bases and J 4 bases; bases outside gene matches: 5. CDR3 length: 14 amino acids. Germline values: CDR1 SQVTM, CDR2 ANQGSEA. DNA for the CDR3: TGCAGCGTTCCTAGCGGGAGATCGTACAATGAGCAGTTCTTC. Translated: CSVPSGRSYNEQFF.

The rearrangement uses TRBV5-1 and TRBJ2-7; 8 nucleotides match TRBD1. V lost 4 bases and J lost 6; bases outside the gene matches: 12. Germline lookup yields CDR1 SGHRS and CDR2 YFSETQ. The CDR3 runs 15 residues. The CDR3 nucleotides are TGCGCCAGCAGCCCGGACCGACAGGGGCCCGCCGAGCAGTACTTC. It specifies CASSPDRQGPAEQYF.

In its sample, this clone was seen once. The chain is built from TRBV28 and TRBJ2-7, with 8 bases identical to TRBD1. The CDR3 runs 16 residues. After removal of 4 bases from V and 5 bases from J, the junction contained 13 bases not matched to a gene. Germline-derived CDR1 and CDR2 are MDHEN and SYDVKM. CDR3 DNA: TGTGCCAGCAGTTCCGAGACAGGGGTGCTCCCCGACGAGCAGTACTTC. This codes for CASSSETGVLPDEQYF.

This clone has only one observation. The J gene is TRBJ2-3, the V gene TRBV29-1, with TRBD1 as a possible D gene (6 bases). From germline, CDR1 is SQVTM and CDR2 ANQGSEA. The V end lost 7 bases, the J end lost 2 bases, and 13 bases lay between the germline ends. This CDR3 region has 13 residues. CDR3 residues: CSADSPTTDTQYF. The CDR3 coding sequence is TGCAGCGCGGACAGTCCGACCACAGATACGCAGTATTTT.

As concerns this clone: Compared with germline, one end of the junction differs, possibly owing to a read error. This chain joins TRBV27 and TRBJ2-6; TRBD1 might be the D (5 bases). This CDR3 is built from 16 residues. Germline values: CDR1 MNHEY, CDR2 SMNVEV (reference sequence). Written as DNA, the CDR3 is TGTGCCAGCAGTTTGGGTCTGATCTCTGGGGCCAACGGCCTGACTTTC. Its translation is CASSLGLISGANGLTF.

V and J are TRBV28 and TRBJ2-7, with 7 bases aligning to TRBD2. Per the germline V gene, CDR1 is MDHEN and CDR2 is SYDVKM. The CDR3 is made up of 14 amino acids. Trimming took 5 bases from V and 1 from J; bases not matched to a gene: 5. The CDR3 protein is CASSTTSQSYEQYF. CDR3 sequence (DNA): TGTGCCAGCAGTACGACTAGCCAGTCCTACGAGCAGTACTTC.

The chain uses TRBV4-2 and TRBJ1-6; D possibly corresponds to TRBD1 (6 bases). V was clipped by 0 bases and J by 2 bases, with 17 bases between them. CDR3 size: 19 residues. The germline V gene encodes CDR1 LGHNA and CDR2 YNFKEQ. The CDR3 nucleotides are TGTGCCAGCAGCCAAGAAAGTCTGAGGGGGAAGGCCTATAATTCACCCCTCCACTTT. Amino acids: CASSQESLRGKAYNSPLHF.

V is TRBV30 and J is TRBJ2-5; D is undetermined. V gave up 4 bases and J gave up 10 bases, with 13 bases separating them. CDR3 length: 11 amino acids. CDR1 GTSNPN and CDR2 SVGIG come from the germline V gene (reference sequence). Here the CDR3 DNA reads TGTGCCTGGACCCTCGGAGCTCGCCAGTACTTC. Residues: CAWTLGARQYF.

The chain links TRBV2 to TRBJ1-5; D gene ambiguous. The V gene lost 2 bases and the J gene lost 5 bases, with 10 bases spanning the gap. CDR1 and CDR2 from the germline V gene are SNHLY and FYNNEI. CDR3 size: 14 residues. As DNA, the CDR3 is TGTGCCAGCAGTGAATCTGCCGCAGATCAGCCCCAGCATTTT. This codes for CASSESAADQPQHF.

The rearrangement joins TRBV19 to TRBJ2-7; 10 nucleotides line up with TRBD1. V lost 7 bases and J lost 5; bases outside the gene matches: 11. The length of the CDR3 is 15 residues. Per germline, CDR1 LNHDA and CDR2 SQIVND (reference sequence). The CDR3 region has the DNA TGTGCCAGTACCAGCCTCGACAGGGGGCAAAACGAGCAGTACTTC. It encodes CASTSLDRGQNEQYF. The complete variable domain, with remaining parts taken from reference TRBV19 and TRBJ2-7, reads DGGITQSPKYLFRKEGQNVTLSCEQNLNHDAMYWYRQDPGQGLRLIYYSQIVNDFQKGDIAEGYSVSREKKESFPLTVTSAQKNPTAFYLCASTSLDRGQNEQYFGPGTRLTVT.

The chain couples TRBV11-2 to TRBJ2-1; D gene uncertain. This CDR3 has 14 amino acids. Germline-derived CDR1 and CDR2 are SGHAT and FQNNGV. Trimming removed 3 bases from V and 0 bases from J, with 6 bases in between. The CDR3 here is CASSFSVSYNEQFF. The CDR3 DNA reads TGTGCCAGCAGCTTCTCCGTCTCCTACAATGAGCAGTTCTTC.

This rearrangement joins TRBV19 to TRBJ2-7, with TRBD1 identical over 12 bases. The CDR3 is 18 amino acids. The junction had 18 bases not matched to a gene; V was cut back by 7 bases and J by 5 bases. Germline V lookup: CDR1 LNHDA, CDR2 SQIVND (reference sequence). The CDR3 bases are TGTGCCAGTACCCCCTCGCCTGCGGGGACAGGGGGCAAGAACGAGCAGTACTTC. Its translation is CASTPSPAGTGGKNEQYF.

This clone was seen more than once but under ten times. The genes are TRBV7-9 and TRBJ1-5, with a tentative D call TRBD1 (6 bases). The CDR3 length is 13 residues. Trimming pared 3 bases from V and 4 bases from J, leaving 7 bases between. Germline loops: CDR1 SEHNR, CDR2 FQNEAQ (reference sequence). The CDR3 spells CASSLGQNQPQHF. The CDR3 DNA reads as TGTGCCAGCAGCTTGGGACAAAATCAGCCCCAGCATTTT. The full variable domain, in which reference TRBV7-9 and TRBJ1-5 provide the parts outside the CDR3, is DTGVSQNPRHKITKRGQNVTFRCDPISEHNRLYWYRQTLGQGPEFLTYFQNEAQLEKSRLLSDRFSAERPKGSFSTLEIQRTEQGDSAMYLCASSLGQNQPQHFGDGTRLSIL.

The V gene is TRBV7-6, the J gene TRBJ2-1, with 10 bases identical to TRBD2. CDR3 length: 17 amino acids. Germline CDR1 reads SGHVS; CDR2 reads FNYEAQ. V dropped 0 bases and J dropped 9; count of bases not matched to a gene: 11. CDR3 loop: CASSLAVSGRAWGEQFF. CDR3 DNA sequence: TGTGCCAGCAGCTTAGCGGTCAGCGGGAGGGCCTGGGGTGAGCAGTTCTTC.

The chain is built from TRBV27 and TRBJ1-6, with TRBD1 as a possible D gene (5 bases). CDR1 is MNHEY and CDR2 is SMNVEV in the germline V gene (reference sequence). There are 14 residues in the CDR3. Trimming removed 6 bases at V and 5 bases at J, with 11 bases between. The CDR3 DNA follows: TGTGCCAGCAGAACCGACAGCAATAATTCACCCCTCCACTTT. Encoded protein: CASRTDSNNSPLHF.

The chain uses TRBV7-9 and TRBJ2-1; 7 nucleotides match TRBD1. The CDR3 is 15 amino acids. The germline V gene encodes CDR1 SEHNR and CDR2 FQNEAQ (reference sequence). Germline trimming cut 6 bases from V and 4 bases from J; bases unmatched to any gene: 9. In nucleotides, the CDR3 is TGTGCCAGCAGATCTGGGACAGAAATTTACAATGAGCAGTTCTTC. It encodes CASRSGTEIYNEQFF.

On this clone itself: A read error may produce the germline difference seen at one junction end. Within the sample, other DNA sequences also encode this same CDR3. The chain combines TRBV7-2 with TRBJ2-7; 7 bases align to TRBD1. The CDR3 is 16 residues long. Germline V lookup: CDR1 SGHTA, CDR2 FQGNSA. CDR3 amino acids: CASSERTGTLSYEQYF. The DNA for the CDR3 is TGTGCCAGCAGCGAACGGACAGGAACCCTTTCCTACGAGCAATACTTC. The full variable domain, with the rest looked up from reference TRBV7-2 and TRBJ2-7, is GAGVSQSPSNKVTEKGKDVELRCDPISGHTALYWYRQSLGQGLEFLIYFQGNSAPDKSGLPSDRFSAERTGGSVSTLTIQRTQQEDSAVYLCASSERTGTLSYEQYFGPGTRLTVT.

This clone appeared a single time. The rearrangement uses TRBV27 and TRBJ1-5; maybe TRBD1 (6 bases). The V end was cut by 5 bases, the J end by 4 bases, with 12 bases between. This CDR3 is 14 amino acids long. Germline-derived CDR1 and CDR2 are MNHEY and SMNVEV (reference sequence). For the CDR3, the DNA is TGTGCCAGCAGTACTCTTCAGGGGAATCAGCCCCAGCATTTT. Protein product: CASSTLQGNQPQHF.

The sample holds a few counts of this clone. The CDR3 region is CASRGTGGNYEQYF. CDR3 DNA sequence: TGTGCCAGCAGGGGTACAGGGGGCAATTACGAGCAGTACTTC. The chain combines TRBV7-9 with TRBJ2-7, with TRBD1 identical over 9 bases. The germline V gene has CDR1 SEHNR and CDR2 FQNEAQ (reference sequence). This CDR3 region has 14 residues. The trim removed 6 bases at V and 4 bases at J, leaving 7 bases unmatched. Drawing the rest from reference TRBV7-9 and TRBJ2-7, the complete variable domain is DTGVSQNPRHKITKRGQNVTFRCDPISEHNRLYWYRQTLGQGPEFLTYFQNEAQLEKSRLLSDRFSAERPKGSFSTLEIQRTEQGDSAMYLCASRGTGGNYEQYFGPGTRLTVT.

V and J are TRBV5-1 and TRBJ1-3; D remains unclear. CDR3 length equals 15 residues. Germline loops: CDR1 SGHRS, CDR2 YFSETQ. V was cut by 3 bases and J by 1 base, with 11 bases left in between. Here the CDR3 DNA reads TGCGCCAGCAGCTCTATCCCTTATTCTGGAAACACCATATATTTT. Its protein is CASSSIPYSGNTIYF.

The CDR3 loop reads CASRYVTGAQETQYF. The CDR3 coding sequence is TGTGCCAGCAGATACGTGACGGGTGCCCAAGAGACCCAGTACTTC. The rearrangement uses TRBV6-5 and TRBJ2-5; D gene ambiguous. V was clipped by 6 bases and J by 1 base, with 15 bases between them. Germline lookup yields CDR1 MNHEY and CDR2 SVGAGI. CDR3 length: 15 amino acids.

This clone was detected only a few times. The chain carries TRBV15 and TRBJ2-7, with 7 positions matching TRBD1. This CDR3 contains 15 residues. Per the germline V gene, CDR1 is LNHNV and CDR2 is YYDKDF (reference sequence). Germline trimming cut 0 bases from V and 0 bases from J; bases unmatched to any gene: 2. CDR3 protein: CATSRDRGLSYEQYF. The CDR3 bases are TGTGCCACCAGCAGAGATAGGGGGCTCTCCTACGAGCAGTACTTC.

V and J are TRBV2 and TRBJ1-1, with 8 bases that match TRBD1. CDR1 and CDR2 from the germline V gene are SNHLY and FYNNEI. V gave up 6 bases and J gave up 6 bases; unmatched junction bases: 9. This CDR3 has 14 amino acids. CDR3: CASRGWTGTPEAFF. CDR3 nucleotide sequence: TGTGCCAGCAGGGGGTGGACAGGGACCCCTGAAGCTTTCTTT.

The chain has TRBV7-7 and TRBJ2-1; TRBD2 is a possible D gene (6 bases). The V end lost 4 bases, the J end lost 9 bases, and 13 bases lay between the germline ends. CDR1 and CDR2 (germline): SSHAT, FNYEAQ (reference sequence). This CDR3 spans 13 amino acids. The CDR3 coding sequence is TGTGCCAGCAGCTCCTCACTAGCACTTGAGCAGTTCTTC. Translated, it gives CASSSSLALEQFF. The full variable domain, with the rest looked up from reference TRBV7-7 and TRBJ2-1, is GAGVSQSPRYKVTKRGQDVTLRCDPISSHATLYWYQQALGQGPEFLTYFNYEAQPDKSGLPSDRFSAERPEGSISTLTIQRTEQRDSAMYRCASSSSLALEQFFGPGTRLTVL.

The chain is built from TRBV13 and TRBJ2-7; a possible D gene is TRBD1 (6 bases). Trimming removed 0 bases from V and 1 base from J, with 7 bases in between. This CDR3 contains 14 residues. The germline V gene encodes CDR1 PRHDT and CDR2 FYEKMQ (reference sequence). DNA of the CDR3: TGTGCCAGCAGCTTAGGAGGGGGTTCCTACGAGCAGTACTTC. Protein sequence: CASSLGGGSYEQYF.

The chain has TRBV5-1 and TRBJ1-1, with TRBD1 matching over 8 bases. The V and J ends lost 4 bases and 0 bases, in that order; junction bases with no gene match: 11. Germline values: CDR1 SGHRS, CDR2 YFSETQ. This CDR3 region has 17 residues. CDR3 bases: TGCGCCAGCAGCCCGGGGACAGGACCGGTCGTGAACACTGAAGCTTTCTTT. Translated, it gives CASSPGTGPVVNTEAFF.

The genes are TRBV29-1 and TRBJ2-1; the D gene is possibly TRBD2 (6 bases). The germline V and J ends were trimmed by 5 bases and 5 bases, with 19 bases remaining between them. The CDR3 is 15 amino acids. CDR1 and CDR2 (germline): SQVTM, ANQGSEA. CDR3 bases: TGCAGCGTTCACGCAACGGGGGAAAATCACAATGAGCAGTTCTTC. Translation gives CSVHATGENHNEQFF.

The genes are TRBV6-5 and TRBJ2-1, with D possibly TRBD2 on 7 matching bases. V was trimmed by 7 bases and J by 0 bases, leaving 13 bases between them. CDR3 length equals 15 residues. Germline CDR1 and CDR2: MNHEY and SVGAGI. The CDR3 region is CASMGGHGSYNEQFF. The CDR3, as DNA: TGTGCCAGCATGGGGGGGCACGGCTCCTACAATGAGCAGTTCTTC.